This passage covers 3 T cell receptor beta chains from one sample sequenced in a study of blood T cell repertoires in COVID-19. Profiled with immunoSEQ multiplex PCR; TCRdb holds only in-frame clones, not every one. Of about 200,000 clones listed, 65% to 90% are singletons. Sequencing used PBMCs or T cells enriched from blood (not recorded which). The receptors derive from a man aged 40-50 years who had recovered from COVID-19.

CDR3 amino acids: CASSNPPGITQYF. In nucleotides, the CDR3 is TGTGCCAGCAGCAACCCACCGGGAATTACGCAGTATTTT. The chain employs TRBV28 and TRBJ2-3, with D perhaps TRBD2 (5 bases). The CDR3 is 13 amino acids. V was clipped by 6 bases and J by 8 bases, with 15 bases between them. Germline V gene sequence: CDR1 MDHEN, CDR2 SYDVKM.

This chain links TRBV5-1 with TRBJ1-4; the D gene is possibly TRBD1 (6 bases). The germline V and J ends were trimmed by 3 bases and 8 bases, with 11 bases remaining between them. The germline CDR1 and CDR2 sequences are SGHRS and YFSETQ. The CDR3 extends over 13 amino acids. CDR3 sequence: CASSSDSLEKLFF. In DNA, the CDR3 is TGCGCCAGCAGCTCGGACAGTCTGGAAAAACTGTTTTTT. The full variable domain, its missing parts supplied by reference TRBV5-1 and TRBJ1-4, is KAGVTQTPRYLIKTRGQQVTLSCSPISGHRSVSWYQQTPGQGLQFLFEYFSETQRNKGNFPGRFSGRQFSNSRSEMNVSTLELGDSALYLCASSSDSLEKLFFGSGTQLSVL.

This chain uses TRBV4-3 with TRBJ1-1; 7 nucleotides line up with TRBD1. J lost 2 bases, V lost 0 bases, and 15 bases had no gene match. CDR1 LGHNA and CDR2 YSLEER come from the germline V gene. The CDR3 runs 19 residues. CDR3 nucleotide sequence: TGCGCCAGCAGCCAAGATATTAGCTACGGGACAGACTTAAACACTGAAGCTTTCTTT. This translates into CASSQDISYGTDLNTEAFF.